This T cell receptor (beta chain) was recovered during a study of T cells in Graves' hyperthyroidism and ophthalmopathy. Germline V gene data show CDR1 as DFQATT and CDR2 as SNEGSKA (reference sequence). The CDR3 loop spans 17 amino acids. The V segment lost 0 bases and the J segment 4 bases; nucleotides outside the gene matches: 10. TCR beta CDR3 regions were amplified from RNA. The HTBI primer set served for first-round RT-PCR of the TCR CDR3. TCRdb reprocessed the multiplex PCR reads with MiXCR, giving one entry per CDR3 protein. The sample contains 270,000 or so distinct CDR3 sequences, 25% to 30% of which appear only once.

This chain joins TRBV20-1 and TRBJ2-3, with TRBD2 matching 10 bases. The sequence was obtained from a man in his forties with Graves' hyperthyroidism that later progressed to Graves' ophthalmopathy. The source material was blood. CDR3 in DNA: TGCAGTGCTAGAGATCCCGGACTAGCGGAGCGTGCAGATACGCAGTATTTT. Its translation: CSARDPGLAERADTQYF.